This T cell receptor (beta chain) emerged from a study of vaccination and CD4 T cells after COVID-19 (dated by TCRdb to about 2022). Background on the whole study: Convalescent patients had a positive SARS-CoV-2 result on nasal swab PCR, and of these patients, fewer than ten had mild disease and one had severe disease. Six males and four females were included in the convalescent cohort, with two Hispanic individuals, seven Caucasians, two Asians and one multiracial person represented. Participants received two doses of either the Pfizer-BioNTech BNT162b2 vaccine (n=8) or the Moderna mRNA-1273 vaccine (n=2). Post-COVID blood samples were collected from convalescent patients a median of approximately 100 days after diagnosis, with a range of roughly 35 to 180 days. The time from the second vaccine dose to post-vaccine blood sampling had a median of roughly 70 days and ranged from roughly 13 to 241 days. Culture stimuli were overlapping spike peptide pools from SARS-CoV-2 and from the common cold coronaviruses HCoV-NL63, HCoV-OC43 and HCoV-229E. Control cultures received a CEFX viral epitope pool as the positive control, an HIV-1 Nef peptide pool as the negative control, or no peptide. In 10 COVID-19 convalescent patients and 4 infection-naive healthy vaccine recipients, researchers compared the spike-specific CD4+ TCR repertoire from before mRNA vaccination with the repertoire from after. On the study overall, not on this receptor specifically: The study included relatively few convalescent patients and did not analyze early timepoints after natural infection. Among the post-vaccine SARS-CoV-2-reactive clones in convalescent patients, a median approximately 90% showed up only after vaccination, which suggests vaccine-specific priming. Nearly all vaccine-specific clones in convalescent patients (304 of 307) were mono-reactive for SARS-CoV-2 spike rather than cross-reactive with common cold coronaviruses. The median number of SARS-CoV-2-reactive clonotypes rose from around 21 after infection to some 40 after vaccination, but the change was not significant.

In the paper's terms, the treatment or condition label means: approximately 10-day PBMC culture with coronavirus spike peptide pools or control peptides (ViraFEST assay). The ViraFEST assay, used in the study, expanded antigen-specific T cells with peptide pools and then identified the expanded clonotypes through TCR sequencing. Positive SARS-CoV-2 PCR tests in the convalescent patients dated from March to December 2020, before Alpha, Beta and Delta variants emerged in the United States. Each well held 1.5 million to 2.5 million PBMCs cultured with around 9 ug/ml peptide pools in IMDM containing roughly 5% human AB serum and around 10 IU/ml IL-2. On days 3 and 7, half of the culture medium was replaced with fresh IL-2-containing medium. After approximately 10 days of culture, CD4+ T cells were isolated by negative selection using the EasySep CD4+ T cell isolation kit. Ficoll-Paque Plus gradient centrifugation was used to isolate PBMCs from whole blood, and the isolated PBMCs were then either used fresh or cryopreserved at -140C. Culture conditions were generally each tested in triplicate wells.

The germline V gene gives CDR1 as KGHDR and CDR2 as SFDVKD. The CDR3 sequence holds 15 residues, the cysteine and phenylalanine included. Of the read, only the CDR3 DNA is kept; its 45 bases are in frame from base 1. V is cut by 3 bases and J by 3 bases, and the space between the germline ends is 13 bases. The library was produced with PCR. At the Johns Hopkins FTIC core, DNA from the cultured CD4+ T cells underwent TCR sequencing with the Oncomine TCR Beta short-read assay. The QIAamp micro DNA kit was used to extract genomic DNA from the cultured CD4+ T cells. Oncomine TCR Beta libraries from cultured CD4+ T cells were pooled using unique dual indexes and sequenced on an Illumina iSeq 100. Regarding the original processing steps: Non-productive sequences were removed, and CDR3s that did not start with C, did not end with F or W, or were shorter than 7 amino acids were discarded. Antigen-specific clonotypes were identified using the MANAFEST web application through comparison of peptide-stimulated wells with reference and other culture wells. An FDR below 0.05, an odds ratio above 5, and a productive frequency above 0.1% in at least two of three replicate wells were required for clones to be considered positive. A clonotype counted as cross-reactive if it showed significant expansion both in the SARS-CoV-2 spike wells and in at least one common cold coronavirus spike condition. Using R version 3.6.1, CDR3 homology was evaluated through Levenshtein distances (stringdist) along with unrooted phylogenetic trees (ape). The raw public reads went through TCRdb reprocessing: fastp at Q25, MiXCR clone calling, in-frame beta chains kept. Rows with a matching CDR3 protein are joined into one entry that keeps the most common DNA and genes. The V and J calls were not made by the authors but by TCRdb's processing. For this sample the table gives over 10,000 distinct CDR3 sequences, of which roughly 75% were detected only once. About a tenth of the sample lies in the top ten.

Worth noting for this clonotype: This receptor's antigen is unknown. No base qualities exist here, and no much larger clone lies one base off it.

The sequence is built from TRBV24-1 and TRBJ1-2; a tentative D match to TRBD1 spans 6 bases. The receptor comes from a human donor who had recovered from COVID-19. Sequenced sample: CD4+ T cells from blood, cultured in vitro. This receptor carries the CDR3 CATSDDRQEDYGYTF. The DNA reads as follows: TGTGCCACCAGTGATGACCGACAGGAGGACTATGGCTACACCTTC.